This paragraph covers one T cell receptor beta chain sequence. Its antigen is as yet unknown. The V and J ends lost 6 bases and 4 bases respectively, with 13 bases between them. Germline lookup yields CDR1 MNHNY and CDR2 SVGAGI (reference sequence). The CDR3 is made up of 13 amino acids. The data belong to a study of post-analysis software for immune sequencing data. Overall study: Several disease courses (relapsing-remitting, secondary progressive and progressive-relapsing) of multiple sclerosis were included. Overall study results and limits: Compared with controls, patients showed significantly lower normalized Chao1 diversity. Controls showed lower frequencies than patients for roughly five TRBV segments, and TRBV5-6, TRBV5-1 and TRBV20-1 were among these.

cDNA libraries of TCR beta carried unique molecular identifiers. cDNA molecules numbering around 500,000 came from approximately 0.91 to 9.4 million T cells. TCRdb ran MiXCR on the PCR reads and lists one entry per CDR3 protein. The sample lists about 500,000 distinct CDR3 sequences; 45% were seen once. V is TRBV6-6 and J is TRBJ2-7, with D possibly being TRBD2 (6 bases). Sequenced input: blood. The sequence was collected from a girl aged 10 to 17 with multiple sclerosis. The CDR3 reads CASREGQEYEQYF. The CDR3 nucleotides read TGTGCCAGCAGGGAGGGCCAGGAATACGAGCAGTACTTC.